This T cell receptor beta chain was obtained from a study of blood T cell repertoires in COVID-19. Background on the study: The United States, Italy and Spain supplied acute and convalescent COVID-19 samples.

The germline V gene has CDR1 SEHNR and CDR2 FQNEAQ (reference sequence). This CDR3 region has 16 residues. Germline trimming cut 4 bases from V and 4 bases from J; bases unmatched to any gene: 7. The table came from immunoSEQ multiplex PCR; TCRdb's copy has only in-frame clones and leaves some out. This table holds 120,000 to 150,000 clones, roughly 81% found once. The sample was peripheral blood. The sequence was obtained from a human donor with acute or convalescent COVID-19. The donor label of this sample is uncertain. The chain has TRBV7-9 and TRBJ2-3; 11 bases map to TRBD2. CDR3 region: CASSSNSGGAADTQYF. CDR3 sequence (DNA): TGTGCCAGCAGCTCCAATAGCGGGGGGGCCGCAGATACGCAGTATTTT. Combining the CDR3 with reference TRBV7-9 and TRBJ2-3 gives the whole variable domain DTGVSQNPRHKITKRGQNVTFRCDPISEHNRLYWYRQTLGQGPEFLTYFQNEAQLEKSRLLSDRFSAERPKGSFSTLEIQRTEQGDSAMYLCASSSNSGGAADTQYFGPGTRLTVL.